This T cell receptor beta chain was recorded in a study of identical twins. The sample holds a few counts of this clonotype. Its target is not known. Only healthy Caucasians were included as donors. A universal primer site arose from template switching, and cDNA bore unique molecular identifiers. TCRdb ran MiXCR on the 5' RACE reads and lists one entry per CDR3 protein. The sample has about 530,000 distinct CDR3 sequences, about a fifth seen once. V shed 8 bases and J shed 4 bases, with 21 bases lying between them. Looked up from germline, CDR1 is MDHEN and CDR2 is SYDVKM. The CDR3 has 16 residues. Study conclusions and caveats: Abundant beta clonotypes from cord blood bore fewer insertions; memory repertoires lacked this pattern. In drawing conclusions, the study used cross-sectional statistical analysis and did not follow the same donors.

These data were also reused for a study on yellow fever vaccine responses in identical twins.

Sequenced material: CD4+ T cells sorted from blood. The gene calls are TRBV28 and TRBJ2-1; TRBD2 is a possible D gene (6 bases). This receptor was identified in a woman aged 18-30 years in good health. CDR3 region: CASASTGGPSYNEQFF. The CDR3 nucleotides are TGTGCCAGCGCATCAACCGGAGGGCCTTCTTACAATGAGCAGTTCTTC.